Presented here are 25 T cell receptor beta chains from one specimen sequenced in a study of blood T cell repertoires in COVID-19. Sequencing used immunoSEQ multiplex PCR; TCRdb keeps in-frame clones, though not all of them. The sample yields 200,000 or so clones, about 84% seen once. The sample was peripheral blood. Receptors were obtained from a woman aged 25-40 years with acute or convalescent COVID-19.

The chain is built from TRBV7-9 and TRBJ2-1, with 9 bases fitting TRBD2. Unmatched junction bases numbered 10, after V lost 1 base and J lost 9 bases. Per the germline V gene, CDR1 is SEHNR and CDR2 is FQNEAQ (reference sequence). The CDR3 covers 16 residues. The CDR3 bases are TGTGCCAGCAGCTTAGAAGGAGCGGGAGGCCTGGGTGAGCAGTTCTTC. This codes for CASSLEGAGGLGEQFF.

This chain connects TRBV28 to TRBJ1-4, with TRBD1 matching over 7 bases. This CDR3 contains 17 residues. Looked up from germline, CDR1 is MDHEN and CDR2 is SYDVKM. Germline trimming cut 6 bases from V and 8 bases from J; bases unmatched to any gene: 18. CDR3 in amino acids: CASRPASFRSRGEKLFF. DNA for the CDR3: TGTGCCAGCAGACCGGCTAGTTTCAGGTCCAGGGGGGAAAAACTGTTTTTT.

CDR3 protein: CASSFRTGGSSPLHF. DNA of the CDR3: TGTGCCAGCAGTTTCCGGACAGGGGGCTCTTCACCCCTCCACTTT. V usage is TRBV6-6 and J usage is TRBJ1-6; 11 positions agree with TRBD1. V shed 4 bases and J 9 bases; nucleotides not matched to a gene: 5. The CDR3 extends over 15 amino acids. Per the germline V gene, CDR1 is MNHNY and CDR2 is SVGAGI (reference sequence).

The CDR3 sequence: CASSPGTASSPLHF. As DNA, the CDR3 is TGTGCCAGCAGCCCCGGGACAGCGAGCTCACCCCTCCACTTT. The J gene is TRBJ1-6, the V gene TRBV7-2, with 7 bases matching TRBD1. CDR1 is SGHTA and CDR2 is FQGNSA in the germline V gene. The length of the CDR3 is 14 residues. V was clipped by 5 bases and J by 10 bases; unmatched bases: 8. Using reference TRBV7-2 and TRBJ1-6 for the parts outside the CDR3, the full variable domain is GAGVSQSPSNKVTEKGKDVELRCDPISGHTALYWYRQSLGQGLEFLIYFQGNSAPDKSGLPSDRFSAERTGGSVSTLTIQRTQQEDSAVYLCASSPGTASSPLHFGNGTRLTVT.

The chain joins TRBV5-4 to TRBJ2-5, with 7 positions matching TRBD2. Germline V gene data show CDR1 as SGHNT and CDR2 as YYREEE (reference sequence). J was trimmed by 5 bases and V by 2 bases; bases with no gene match: 9. CDR3 length: 15 amino acids. The CDR3, as DNA: TGTGCCAGCAGCTTCCCGGGGAGGGAAAGGGAGACCCAGTACTTC. As protein: CASSFPGRERETQYF.

J is TRBJ2-1 and V is TRBV30, with 9 nucleotides matching TRBD2. J was trimmed by 7 bases and V by 3 bases; bases with no gene match: 13. This CDR3 is 16 amino acids long. The germline V gene encodes CDR1 GTSNPN and CDR2 SVGIG (reference sequence). The chain's CDR3 is CAWRTFGLRGGNEQFF. CDR3 nucleotide sequence: TGTGCCTGGAGGACATTTGGGTTGCGGGGGGGTAATGAGCAGTTCTTC.

The rearrangement joins TRBV18 to TRBJ2-2, with 7 bases matching TRBD1. Germline V gene data show CDR1 as KGHSH and CDR2 as LQKENI. The J segment lost 2 bases and the V segment lost 9 bases, leaving 15 bases of the junction unmatched. This CDR3 is 17 amino acids long. The CDR3 loop is CASRTGPFSLNTGELFF. Here the CDR3 DNA reads TGTGCCAGTCGGACAGGACCCTTCTCTCTAAACACCGGGGAGCTGTTTTTT.

This chain uses TRBV9 with TRBJ2-5, with TRBD2 identical over 11 bases. The CDR3 has 15 amino acids. Germline V gene sequence: CDR1 SGDLS, CDR2 YYNGEE. J lost 3 bases, V lost 4 bases, and 5 bases had no gene match. CDR3 DNA sequence: TGTGCCAGCAGCTTCTTAGCGGGGGGGAAAGAGACCCAGTACTTC. Its translation is CASSFLAGGKETQYF.

The V call is TRBV15, the J call TRBJ1-2; 7 bases are shared with TRBD1. The CDR3 spans 15 residues. Germline V CDR1 and CDR2: LNHNV, YYDKDF (reference sequence). The J segment lost 0 bases and the V segment lost 6 bases, leaving 7 bases of the junction unmatched. The CDR3 region has the DNA TGTGCCACCAGGACGGGACAGATGACTAACTATGGCTACACCTTC. Protein sequence: CATRTGQMTNYGYTF.

This chain uses TRBV29-1 with TRBJ2-1, with 8 bases matching TRBD2. Germline assignment: CDR1 SQVTM and CDR2 ANQGSEA. After removal of 7 bases from V and 0 bases from J, the junction contained 8 bases not matched to a gene. CDR3 length: 15 amino acids. CDR3 coding DNA: TGCAGCGGTACTAGCGGTTTAAGCTCCTACAATGAGCAGTTCTTC. This encodes CSGTSGLSSYNEQFF.

The chain recombines TRBV5-1 with TRBJ2-5; no firm D call. The V end lost 0 bases, the J end lost 1 base, and 7 bases lay between the germline ends. The germline V gene encodes CDR1 SGHRS and CDR2 YFSETQ. This CDR3 has 14 amino acids. The CDR3: CASSLAAAQETQYF. Here the CDR3 DNA reads TGCGCCAGCAGCTTGGCCGCGGCCCAAGAGACCCAGTACTTC.

This clone was observed a handful of times. V is TRBV5-8 and J is TRBJ1-6; no definite D call. The CDR3 has 16 residues. Trimming shortened V by 2 bases and J by 9 bases, and 18 bases separated the two germline ends. Germline assignment: CDR1 SGHTS and CDR2 YDEGEE. CDR3 residues: CASSLFYGGGSSPLHF. The CDR3 DNA is TGTGCCAGCAGCTTATTCTACGGAGGTGGTAGTTCACCCCTCCACTTT.

The sample holds one count of this clone. This chain links TRBV6-5 with TRBJ2-2, with D unclear. Germline-derived CDR1 and CDR2 are MNHEY and SVGAGI. V was trimmed by 8 bases and J by 6 bases, leaving 13 bases between them. The CDR3 sequence is 13 residues long. This CDR3 reads CASSLAMAGELFF. The CDR3 nucleotides read TGTGCCAGCTCCTTGGCCATGGCCGGGGAGCTGTTTTTT.

The V call is TRBV19, the J call TRBJ1-6, with D possibly TRBD1 on 5 matching bases. CDR1 and CDR2 (germline): LNHDA, SQIVND (reference sequence). This CDR3 is built from 15 residues. V dropped 6 bases and J dropped 6 bases, with 15 bases sitting between them. The CDR3 region has the DNA TGTGCCAGTAGCCCTCCGATGGGGGGTAATTCACCCCTCCACTTT. It translates to CASSPPMGGNSPLHF.

The chain recombines TRBV28 with TRBJ2-7, with D possibly matching TRBD2 (6 bases). The CDR3 is made up of 11 amino acids. V gave up 4 bases and J gave up 10 bases, with 11 bases separating them. Per germline, CDR1 MDHEN and CDR2 SYDVKM. The CDR3 DNA reads as TGTGCCAGCAGTTCCGGACTACTCCAGTACTTC. This encodes CASSSGLLQYF.

The chain couples TRBV29-1 to TRBJ1-2; the D is unclear. V shed 4 bases and J shed 2 bases, with 8 bases lying between them. CDR3 length equals 12 residues. Germline-derived CDR1 and CDR2 are SQVTM and ANQGSEA. CDR3 sequence (DNA): TGCAGCGTTGTCTGGAGAAACTATGGCTACACCTTC. As protein: CSVVWRNYGYTF.

The chain carries TRBV16 and TRBJ2-7; D gene unclear. Germline-derived CDR1 and CDR2 are KGHSY and FQNENV. V was clipped by 0 bases and J by 5 bases, with 11 bases between them. CDR3 length: 14 residues. The CDR3 protein is CASSQSRSPHEQYF. For the CDR3, the DNA is TGTGCCAGCAGCCAATCTCGGTCTCCGCACGAGCAGTACTTC.

The chain employs TRBV20-1 and TRBJ1-2; D call uncertain. CDR3 length equals 10 residues. Germline V gives CDR1 DFQATT, CDR2 SNEGSKA (reference sequence). V was shortened by 6 bases and J by 6 bases, with 8 bases between the two germline ends. The CDR3 region is CSAAGDGYTF. The CDR3 bases are TGCAGTGCCGCCGGGGATGGCTACACCTTC.

This clone was counted ten times or more. The J gene is TRBJ2-7, the V gene TRBV12-3 or TRBV12-4; D uncertain. The V end was cut by 5 bases, the J end by 5 bases, with 10 bases between. The CDR3 has 12 amino acids. Written as DNA, the CDR3 is TGTGCCAGCAGTCCTTTGGGCGACGAGCAGTACTTC. It translates to CASSPLGDEQYF.

The chain has TRBV19 and TRBJ1-1; TRBD1 might be the D (5 bases). Trimming pared 7 bases from V and 4 bases from J, leaving 7 bases between. The CDR3 has 11 amino acids. Germline lookup yields CDR1 LNHDA and CDR2 SQIVND (reference sequence). CDR3 region: CASKRGTEAFF. CDR3 DNA sequence: TGTGCCAGTAAAAGGGGCACTGAAGCTTTCTTT.

J is TRBJ2-3 and V is TRBV6-1; 11 nucleotides line up with TRBD2. V gave up 1 base and J gave up 9 bases; unmatched junction bases: 12. The V gene's germline CDR1 is MNHNS and CDR2 SASEGT. The CDR3 spans 17 residues. The CDR3 loop reads CASSEVPLAGGRDTQYF. CDR3 DNA sequence: TGTGCCAGCAGTGAAGTGCCCCTAGCGGGAGGACGTGACACGCAGTATTTT.

The chain couples TRBV5-1 to TRBJ1-2, with 8 nucleotides matching TRBD1. V was pared by 4 bases and J by 8 bases, with 13 bases of the junction left unmatched. CDR3 length equals 15 residues. Germline assignment: CDR1 SGHRS and CDR2 YFSETQ. The CDR3 loop reads CASSLTGQGREGYTF. The CDR3 DNA reads TGCGCCAGCAGCCTTACAGGACAGGGAAGGGAAGGCTACACCTTC.

CDR3 in DNA: TGTGCCAGCAGGTTGAGTCAGGGACTCAGGAACACTGAAGCTTTCTTT. The encoded protein is CASRLSQGLRNTEAFF. The chain uses TRBV7-2 and TRBJ1-1, with D tentatively TRBD1 (5 bases). Germline values: CDR1 SGHTA, CDR2 FQGNSA. The CDR3 spans 16 residues. Trimming took off 6 bases at V and 1 base at J, with 18 bases between the two ends.

The chain has TRBV28 and TRBJ2-7; TRBD1 might be the D (6 bases). V gave up 5 bases and J gave up 2 bases, with 13 bases separating them. This CDR3 has 14 amino acids. Looked up from germline, CDR1 is MDHEN and CDR2 is SYDVKM. CDR3 sequence reads: CASSRTGKTYEQYF. DNA of the CDR3: TGTGCCAGCAGTCGCACAGGGAAGACCTACGAGCAGTACTTC.

The rearrangement links TRBV7-2 to TRBJ2-2, with 14 positions matching TRBD2. CDR3 length equals 16 residues. CDR1 and CDR2 (germline): SGHTA, FQGNSA. V lost 5 bases and J lost 4; bases outside the gene matches: 3. The chain's CDR3 is CASSKGLAGVTGELFF. The CDR3 nucleotides read TGTGCCAGCAGCAAGGGACTAGCGGGGGTCACCGGGGAGCTGTTTTTT.